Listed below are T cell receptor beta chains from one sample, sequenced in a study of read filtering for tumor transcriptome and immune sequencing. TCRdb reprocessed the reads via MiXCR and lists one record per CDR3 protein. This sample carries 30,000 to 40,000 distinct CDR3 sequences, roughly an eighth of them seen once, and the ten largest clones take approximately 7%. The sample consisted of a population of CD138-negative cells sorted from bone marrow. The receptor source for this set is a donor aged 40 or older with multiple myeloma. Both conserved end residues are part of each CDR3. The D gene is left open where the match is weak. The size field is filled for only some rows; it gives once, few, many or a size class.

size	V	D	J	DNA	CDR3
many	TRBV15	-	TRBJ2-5	TGTGCCACCAGCAGGCGAGGGGGAGGTGAAGAGACCCAGTACTTC	CATSRRGGGEETQYF
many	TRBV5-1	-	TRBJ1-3	TGCGCCAGCAGCCCCTGGGACGGAGGAAACACCATATATTTT	CASSPWDGGNTIYF
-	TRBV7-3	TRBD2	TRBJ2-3	TGTGCCAGCAGCCCCCAAGCGGGAGGGTCCACAGATACGCAGTATTTT	CASSPQAGGSTDTQYF
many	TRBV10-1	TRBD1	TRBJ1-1	TGCGCCAGCAGTCGGACAGGGGGCTCTGAAGCTTTCTTT	CASSRTGGSEAFF
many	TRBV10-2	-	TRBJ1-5	TGCGCCAGCAGTGAGGGAGCCAGGCAGCCCCAGCATTTT	CASSEGARQPQHF
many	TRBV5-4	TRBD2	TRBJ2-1	TGTGCCAGCAGCTTGGGTAGCGGGGGGTTATACAATGAGCAGTTCTTC	CASSLGSGGLYNEQFF
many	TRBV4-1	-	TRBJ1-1	TGCGCCAGCAGCCAGACAACCTTGGGGGGGACTGAAGCTTTCTTT	CASSQTTLGGTEAFF
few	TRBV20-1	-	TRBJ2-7	-	CSASLPLRLAVDFRGSYEQYF
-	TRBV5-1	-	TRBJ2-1	TGCGCCAGCAGCCCGGACAGTCGATACTACAATGAGCAGTTCTTC	CASSPDSRYYNEQFF
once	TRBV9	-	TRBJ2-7	TGTGCCAGCAGCGTTCAGGGGAGCTCCTACGAGCAGTACTTC	CASSVQGSSYEQYF
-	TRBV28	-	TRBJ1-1	TGTGCCACCAGGGCAGGAGGGAACACTGAAGCTTTCTTT	CATRAGGNTEAFF
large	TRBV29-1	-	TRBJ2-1	TGCAGCGGGGACCGAAGGGGGAATGAGCAGTTCTTC	CSGDRRGNEQFF
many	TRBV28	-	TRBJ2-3	TGTGCCAGCAGTTTATACAGCGTACGTGATACGCAGTATTTT	CASSLYSVRDTQYF
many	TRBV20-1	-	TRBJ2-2	TGCAGTGCTAGCGTCAGGGCGGGCACCGGGGAGCTGTTTTTT	CSASVRAGTGELFF
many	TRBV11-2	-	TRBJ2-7	TGTGCCAGCAGCTTATCTGGGGGCCCCTACGAGCAGTACTTC	CASSLSGGPYEQYF
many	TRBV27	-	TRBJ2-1	TGTGCCAGCAGCCCGCGGCTCGCGGTCGGTAATGAGCAGTTCTTC	CASSPRLAVGNEQFF
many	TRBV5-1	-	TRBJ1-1	TGCGCCACCACCTCGGGGCCATCTAACACTGAAGCTTTCTTT	CATTSGPSNTEAFF
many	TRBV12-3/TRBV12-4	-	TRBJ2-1	TGTGCCAGCAGTTTAGCAGGGGTAAGAAGCAATGAGCAGTTCTTC	CASSLAGVRSNEQFF
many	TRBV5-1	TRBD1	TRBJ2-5	TGCGCCAGCAGCTCCCGACAGGGGGCTGGAGAGACCCAGTACTTC	CASSSRQGAGETQYF
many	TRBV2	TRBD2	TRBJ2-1	TGTGCCAGCAAGGGGACGGGAGGACTCTACAATGAGCAGTTCTTC	CASKGTGGLYNEQFF
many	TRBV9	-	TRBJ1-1	TGTGCCAGCAGCGTTGGTGGGGACACTGAAGCTTTCTTT	CASSVGGDTEAFF